The 22 T cell receptor beta chains below come from one sample, sequenced in a study of CD8 T cells in ankylosing spondylitis. Study observations and caveats: One TCR beta motif, made up of eight or nine highly homologous variants, appeared characteristic of ankylosing spondylitis blood.

Each CDR3 protein gets one entry after TCRdb re-called the 5' RACE reads with MiXCR. Here the sample spans some 400,000 distinct CDR3 sequences, around 22% being singletons. These receptors are not linked to any known antigen. Sequencing was carried out using blood, either unsorted or a sorted T cell fraction (not recorded which). Receptors originate from a male donor with ankylosing spondylitis.

In its sample, this clonotype was seen a few times. CDR3 in DNA: TGTGCCACCAGGGGGACTAGCGGGATCTCCTACGAGCAGTACTTC. Encoded protein: CATRGTSGISYEQYF. The chain joins TRBV24-1 to TRBJ2-7; TRBD2 matches 13 bases. The length of the CDR3 is 15 residues. Unmatched junction bases numbered 2, after V lost 7 bases and J lost 0 bases. From germline, CDR1 is KGHDR and CDR2 SFDVKD.

V and J are TRBV5-1 and TRBJ1-2; D may be TRBD1 (6 bases). V gave up 4 bases and J gave up 7 bases, with 11 bases separating them. Germline CDR1 and CDR2: SGHRS and YFSETQ. The CDR3 has 12 amino acids. CDR3 nucleotide sequence: TGCGCCAGCAGCATCCAGGGGCTTGGCTACACCTTC. As protein: CASSIQGLGYTF.

This clonotype was picked up a small number of times. This chain connects TRBV5-1 to TRBJ1-2; tentative D call: TRBD1 (6 bases). Germline V gene sequence: CDR1 SGHRS, CDR2 YFSETQ. This CDR3 comprises 14 residues. V was trimmed by 7 bases and J by 5 bases, leaving 18 bases between them. The CDR3 nucleotides read TGCGCCAGCCAACAGGGTGGCATACGGTATGGCTACACCTTC. This gives the protein CASQQGGIRYGYTF.

This clonotype was seen only a few times. This rearrangement joins TRBV14 to TRBJ1-2, with D unresolved. In germline, CDR1 is SGHDN, CDR2 FVKESK. The CDR3 is 13 amino acids. V was pared by 2 bases and J by 1 base, with 5 bases between. CDR3 region: CASSQSGNYGYTF. In DNA, the CDR3 is TGTGCCAGCAGCCAATCGGGTAACTATGGCTACACCTTC.

V gene TRBV7-2 combines with J gene TRBJ2-7, with 9 bases that match TRBD2. After removal of 7 bases from V and 1 base from J, the junction contained 5 bases not matched to a gene. The CDR3 has 14 amino acids. Germline CDR1 reads SGHTA; CDR2 reads FQGNSA. The CDR3 nucleotides are TGTGCCAGCAACCAACTAGCGGGTTCCTACGAGCAGTACTTC. It specifies CASNQLAGSYEQYF.

The J gene is TRBJ2-3, the V gene TRBV5-1; TRBD2 aligns across 9 bases. V dropped 3 bases and J dropped 4; count of bases not matched to a gene: 9. Germline V gene lookup returns CDR1 SGHRS and CDR2 YFSETQ. The CDR3 is 16 amino acids. CDR3 coding DNA: TGCGCCAGCAGCTGGGACACTAGCGGGCACGCAGATACGCAGTATTTT. Protein: CASSWDTSGHADTQYF.

The V gene is TRBV20-1, the J gene TRBJ2-1; the match to TRBD2 covers 10 bases. V was clipped by 3 bases and J by 0 bases; unmatched bases: 8. The CDR3 contains 17 residues. Germline lookup yields CDR1 DFQATT and CDR2 SNEGSKA (reference sequence). The CDR3 coding sequence is TGCAGTGCTAGCCGCCCCGTAGCGGGAGGCTCCTACAATGAGCAGTTCTTC. This gives the protein CSASRPVAGGSYNEQFF.

The V and J genes are TRBV20-1 and TRBJ1-5; 8 bases are a match to TRBD1. The trim removed 3 bases at V and 6 bases at J, leaving 10 bases unmatched. The length of the CDR3 is 15 residues. Germline assignment: CDR1 DFQATT and CDR2 SNEGSKA (reference sequence). The CDR3 DNA sequence: TGCAGTGCTAGTCCCGGGACAGGCCCGGGTCAGCCCCAGCATTTT. Translating it yields CSASPGTGPGQPQHF.

This clonotype was seen a few times. The rearrangement uses TRBV3-1 and TRBJ1-1; D remains ambiguous. Trimming removed 3 bases at V and 7 bases at J, with 9 bases between. CDR3 length: 12 amino acids. Germline lookup yields CDR1 LGHDT and CDR2 YNNKEL (reference sequence). The CDR3 DNA reads as TGTGCCAGCAGCCACCAGAACCTTGAAGCTTTCTTT. Translation gives CASSHQNLEAFF. The entire variable domain, with the rest obtained from reference TRBV3-1 and TRBJ1-1, is as follows: DTAVSQTPKYLVTQMGNDKSIKCEQNLGHDTMYWYKQDSKKFLKIMFSYNNKELIINETVPNRFSPKSPDKAHLNLHINSLELGDSAVYFCASSHQNLEAFFGQGTRLTVV.

The chain couples TRBV3-1 to TRBJ2-5, with 9 bases fitting TRBD2. This CDR3 comprises 16 residues. Trimming cost V 0 bases and J 3 bases; bases outside gene matches: 5. Germline V CDR1 and CDR2: LGHDT, YNNKEL (reference sequence). The DNA of the CDR3 is TGTGCCAGCAGCCAAGATGCGGCTAGCGGGAAAGAGACCCAGTACTTC. Amino acid sequence: CASSQDAASGKETQYF.

This chain uses TRBV7-2 with TRBJ2-1; 11 bases align to TRBD2. Trimming at V came to 0 bases and at J to 1 base, leaving 2 bases not matched to a gene. Looked up from germline, CDR1 is SGHTA and CDR2 is FQGNSA. The CDR3 sequence is 17 residues long. The CDR3 region is CASSLASGRASYNEQFF. The CDR3 DNA follows: TGTGCCAGCAGCTTAGCTAGCGGGAGGGCTTCCTACAATGAGCAGTTCTTC.

This clonotype was picked up a small number of times. This rearrangement joins TRBV5-1 to TRBJ2-2; no reliable D call. The CDR3 loop spans 16 amino acids. Trimming left V 1 base short and J 4 bases short, with 14 bases between. The germline V gene has CDR1 SGHRS and CDR2 YFSETQ. CDR3 coding DNA: TGCGCCAGCAGCTTGTCTCTGGCGGACGGCACCGGGGAGCTGTTTTTT. Translated: CASSLSLADGTGELFF. Together with reference TRBV5-1 and TRBJ2-2, the CDR3 gives the full variable domain: KAGVTQTPRYLIKTRGQQVTLSCSPISGHRSVSWYQQTPGQGLQFLFEYFSETQRNKGNFPGRFSGRQFSNSRSEMNVSTLELGDSALYLCASSLSLADGTGELFFGEGSRLTVL.

In its sample, this clonotype was seen a few times. The chain combines TRBV20-1 with TRBJ1-2; no clear D gene. Germline CDR1 reads DFQATT; CDR2 reads SNEGSKA (reference sequence). V was clipped by 6 bases and J by 0 bases, with 11 bases between them. The CDR3 totals 13 residues. As DNA, the CDR3 is TGCAGTGCCCCTGGCGCCGCTAACTATGGCTACACCTTC. Translating it yields CSAPGAANYGYTF.

V is TRBV7-9 and J is TRBJ2-7; D is unclear. CDR3 size: 13 residues. CDR1 and CDR2 from the germline V gene are SEHNR and FQNEAQ (reference sequence). Trimming stripped 5 bases from V and 4 bases from J, with 12 bases between. CDR3 sequence reads: CASSPPDGYEQYF. CDR3 nucleotide sequence: TGTGCCAGCAGCCCGCCGGACGGGTACGAGCAGTACTTC.

The chain has TRBV20-1 and TRBJ1-1; TRBD1 matches at 8 bases. The V gene end was trimmed by 1 base and the J gene end by 0 bases; junction bases not matched to a gene: 1. Germline assignment: CDR1 DFQATT and CDR2 SNEGSKA (reference sequence). This CDR3 is 14 amino acids long. CDR3 nucleotide sequence: TGCAGTGCTAGAGTGGGACAGGTGAACACTGAAGCTTTCTTT. Protein sequence: CSARVGQVNTEAFF.

This chain links TRBV20-1 with TRBJ2-1; 7 nucleotides match TRBD2. Germline assignment: CDR1 DFQATT and CDR2 SNEGSKA (reference sequence). The CDR3 runs 15 residues. V was clipped by 3 bases and J by 2 bases; unmatched bases: 7. For the CDR3, the DNA is TGCAGTGCTAGGAGAAGGCGGGGGACCTACAATGAGCAGTTCTTC. Encoded protein: CSARRRRGTYNEQFF.

The chain combines TRBV12-3 or TRBV12-4 with TRBJ2-2; 14 bases align to TRBD2. Trimming at V came to 5 bases and at J to 4 bases, leaving 3 bases not matched to a gene. The CDR3 totals 16 residues. The CDR3 region is CASSPTSGRATGELFF. Written as DNA, the CDR3 is TGTGCCAGCAGTCCGACTAGCGGGAGGGCCACCGGGGAGCTGTTTTTT.

This clonotype was counted between two and nine times. V and J are TRBV6-2 or TRBV6-3 and TRBJ2-1, with 7 positions matching TRBD2. The CDR3 loop spans 17 amino acids. CDR1 and CDR2 from the germline V gene are MNHEY and SVGEGT. Trimming removed 6 bases from V and 0 bases from J; junction bases left unmatched: 11. CDR3 region: CASREVRLADSYNEQFF. The DNA for the CDR3 is TGTGCCAGCAGGGAGGTGCGACTAGCCGACTCCTACAATGAGCAGTTCTTC.

This clonotype came up once. The CDR3 nucleotides read TGCGCCAGCAGCCCGCGCGGGGGAGTAAGTTTGGGGGAGCTGTTTTTT. This encodes CASSPRGGVSLGELFF. The rearrangement uses TRBV5-1 and TRBJ2-2; 7 bases are shared with TRBD2. CDR1 SGHRS and CDR2 YFSETQ come from the germline V gene. The CDR3 loop spans 16 amino acids. J gave up 8 bases and V 4 bases, and 14 bases lay outside the gene matches.

This clonotype was counted at least ten times. This chain uses TRBV28 with TRBJ2-2; possibly TRBD1 or TRBD2 for D (5 bases each). This CDR3 is built from 16 residues. CDR1 MDHEN and CDR2 SYDVKM come from the germline V gene. V was clipped by 3 bases and J by 5 bases, with 16 bases between them. The CDR3 region has the DNA TGTGCCAGCAGTTTGTTGGTTGTCGAGGGGACCGGGGAGCTGTTTTTT. Translation gives CASSLLVVEGTGELFF. The full variable domain, in which reference TRBV28 and TRBJ2-2 provide the parts outside the CDR3, is DVKVTQSSRYLVKRTGEKVFLECVQDMDHENMFWYRQDPGLGLRLIYFSYDVKMKEKGDIPEGYSVSREKKERFSLILESASTNQTSMYLCASSLLVVEGTGELFFGEGSRLTVL.

This chain joins TRBV28 and TRBJ2-5; no definite D call. The V gene lost 5 bases and the J gene lost 4 bases, with 11 bases spanning the gap. The CDR3 has 13 amino acids. Germline CDR1 MDHEN, CDR2 SYDVKM. This CDR3 reads CASSVLPAETQYF. CDR3 bases: TGTGCCAGCAGTGTATTGCCAGCAGAGACCCAGTACTTC. Combining the CDR3 with reference TRBV28 and TRBJ2-5 gives the whole variable domain DVKVTQSSRYLVKRTGEKVFLECVQDMDHENMFWYRQDPGLGLRLIYFSYDVKMKEKGDIPEGYSVSREKKERFSLILESASTNQTSMYLCASSVLPAETQYFGPGTRLLVL.

This clonotype was seen more than once but under ten times. V gene TRBV7-8 combines with J gene TRBJ2-1; D is uncertain. The CDR3 is 15 residues long. The V gene lost 2 bases and the J gene lost 4 bases, with 12 bases spanning the gap. The germline gives CDR1 SGHVS, CDR2 FQNEAQ. This chain's CDR3 is CASSLPPASYNEQFF. CDR3 sequence (DNA): TGTGCCAGCAGCTTACCCCCGGCATCGTACAATGAGCAGTTCTTC.